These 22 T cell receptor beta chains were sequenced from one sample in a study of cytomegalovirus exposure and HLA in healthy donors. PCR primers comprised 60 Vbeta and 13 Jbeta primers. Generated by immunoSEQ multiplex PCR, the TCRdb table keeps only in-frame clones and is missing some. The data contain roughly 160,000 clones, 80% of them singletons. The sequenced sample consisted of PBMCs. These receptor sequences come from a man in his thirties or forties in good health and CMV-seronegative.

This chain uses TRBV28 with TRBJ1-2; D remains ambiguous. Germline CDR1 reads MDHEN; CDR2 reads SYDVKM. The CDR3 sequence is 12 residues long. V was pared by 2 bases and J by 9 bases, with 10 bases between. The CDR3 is CASSLGENRYTF. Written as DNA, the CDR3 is TGTGCCAGCAGTTTAGGGGAGAATCGCTACACCTTC.

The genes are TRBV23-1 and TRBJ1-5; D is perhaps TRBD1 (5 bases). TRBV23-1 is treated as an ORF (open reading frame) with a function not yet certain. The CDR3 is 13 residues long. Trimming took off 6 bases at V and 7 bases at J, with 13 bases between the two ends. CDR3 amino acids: CASSDDRGQPQHF. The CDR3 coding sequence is TGCGCCAGCAGCGATGACAGAGGACAGCCCCAGCATTTT.

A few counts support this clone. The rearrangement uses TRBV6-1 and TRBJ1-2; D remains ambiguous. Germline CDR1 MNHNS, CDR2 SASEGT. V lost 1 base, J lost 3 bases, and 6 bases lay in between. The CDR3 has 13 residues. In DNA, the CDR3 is TGTGCCAGCAGTGAAGGGGCAGACTATGGCTACACCTTC. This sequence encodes CASSEGADYGYTF.

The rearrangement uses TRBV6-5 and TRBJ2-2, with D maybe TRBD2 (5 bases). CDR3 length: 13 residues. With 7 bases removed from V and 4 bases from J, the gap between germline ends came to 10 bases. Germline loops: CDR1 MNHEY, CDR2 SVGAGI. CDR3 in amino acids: CASTRGSTGELFF. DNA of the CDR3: TGTGCCAGCACCCGGGGTAGCACCGGGGAGCTGTTTTTT.

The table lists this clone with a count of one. The CDR3 DNA reads as TGCAGCGTAGAGAGAGTCTATGGCTACACCTTC. It codes for CSVERVYGYTF. The V call is TRBV29-1, the J call TRBJ1-2; D call uncertain. The CDR3 has 11 amino acids. V was clipped by 6 bases and J by 4 bases, with 9 bases between them. Germline CDR1 reads SQVTM; CDR2 reads ANQGSEA.

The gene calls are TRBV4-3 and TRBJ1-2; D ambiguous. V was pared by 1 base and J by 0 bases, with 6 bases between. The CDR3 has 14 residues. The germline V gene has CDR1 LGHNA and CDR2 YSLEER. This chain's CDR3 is CASSQGQTNYGYTF. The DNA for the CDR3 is TGCGCCAGCAGCCAAGGGCAGACTAACTATGGCTACACCTTC.

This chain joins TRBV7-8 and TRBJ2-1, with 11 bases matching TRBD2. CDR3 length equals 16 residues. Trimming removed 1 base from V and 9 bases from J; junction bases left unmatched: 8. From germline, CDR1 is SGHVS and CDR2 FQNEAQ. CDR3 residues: CASSLEALAGAGEQFF. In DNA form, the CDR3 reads TGTGCCAGCAGCTTAGAGGCACTAGCGGGAGCGGGTGAGCAGTTCTTC. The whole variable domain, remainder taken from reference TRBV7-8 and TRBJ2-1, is GAGVSQSPRYKVAKRGQDVALRCDPISGHVSLFWYQQALGQGPEFLTYFQNEAQLDKSGLPSDRFFAERPEGSVSTLKIQRTQQEDSAVYLCASSLEALAGAGEQFFGPGTRLTVL.

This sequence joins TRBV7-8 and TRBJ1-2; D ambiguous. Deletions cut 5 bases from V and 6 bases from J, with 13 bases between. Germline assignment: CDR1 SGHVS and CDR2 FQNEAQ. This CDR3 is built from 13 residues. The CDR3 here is CASSLNRDHGYTF. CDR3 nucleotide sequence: TGTGCCAGCAGCCTCAACAGAGACCATGGCTACACCTTC.

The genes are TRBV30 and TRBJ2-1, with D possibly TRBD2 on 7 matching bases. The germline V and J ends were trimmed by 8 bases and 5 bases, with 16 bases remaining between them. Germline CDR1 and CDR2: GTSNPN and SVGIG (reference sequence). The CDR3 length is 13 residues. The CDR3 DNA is TGTGCCCTTGCCCCGGGGGGCCACAATGAGCAGTTCTTC. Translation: CALAPGGHNEQFF.

CDR3 sequence (DNA): TGTGCCAGCAGCTTGGGGACAGAAGAGACCCAGTACTTC. Translation: CASSLGTEETQYF. The rearrangement joins TRBV11-2 to TRBJ2-5; 7 nucleotides align to TRBD1. Germline lookup yields CDR1 SGHAT and CDR2 FQNNGV. V lost 3 bases and J lost 3; bases outside the gene matches: 1. The CDR3 contains 13 residues. Using reference TRBV11-2 and TRBJ2-5 for the parts outside the CDR3, the full variable domain is EAGVAQSPRYKIIEKRQSVAFWCNPISGHATLYWYQQILGQGPKLLIQFQNNGVVDDSQLPKDRFSAERLKGVDSTLKIQPAKLEDSAVYLCASSLGTEETQYFGPGTRLLVL.

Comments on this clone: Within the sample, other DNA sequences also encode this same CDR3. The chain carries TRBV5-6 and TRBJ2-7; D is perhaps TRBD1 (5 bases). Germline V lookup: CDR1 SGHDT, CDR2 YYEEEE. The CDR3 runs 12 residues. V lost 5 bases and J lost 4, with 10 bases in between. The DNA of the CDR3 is TGTGCCAGCAGTTCTGACAGATACGAGCAGTACTTC. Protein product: CASSSDRYEQYF.

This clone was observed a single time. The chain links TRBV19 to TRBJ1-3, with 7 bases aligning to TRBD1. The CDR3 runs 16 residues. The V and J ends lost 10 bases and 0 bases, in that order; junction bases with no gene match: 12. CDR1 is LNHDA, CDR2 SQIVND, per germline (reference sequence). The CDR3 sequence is CATGRRGFNSGNTIYF. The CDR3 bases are TGTGCCACTGGGCGCAGGGGGTTTAACTCTGGAAACACCATATATTTT.

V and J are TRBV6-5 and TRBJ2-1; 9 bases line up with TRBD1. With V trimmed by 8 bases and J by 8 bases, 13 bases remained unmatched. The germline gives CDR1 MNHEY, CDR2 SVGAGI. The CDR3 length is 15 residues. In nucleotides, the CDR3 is TGTGCCAGCTCCGGCTTGGGACAGGGTAGGGATGAGCAGTTCTTC. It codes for CASSGLGQGRDEQFF.

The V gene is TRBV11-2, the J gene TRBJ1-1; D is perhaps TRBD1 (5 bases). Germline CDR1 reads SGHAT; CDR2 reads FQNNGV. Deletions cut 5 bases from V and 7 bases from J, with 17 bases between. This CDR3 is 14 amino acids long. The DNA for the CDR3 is TGTGCCAGCAGCACCCCGCCCCAGGGAATTGAAGCTTTCTTT. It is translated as CASSTPPQGIEAFF.

This chain's CDR3 is CAWSEWTGVNQPQHF. CDR3 nucleotide sequence: TGTGCCTGGAGTGAATGGACAGGAGTCAATCAGCCCCAGCATTTT. The rearrangement uses TRBV30 and TRBJ1-5; 7 positions agree with TRBD1. Trimming cost V 1 base and J 3 bases; bases outside gene matches: 6. The germline V gene has CDR1 GTSNPN and CDR2 SVGIG (reference sequence). The CDR3 is 15 amino acids.

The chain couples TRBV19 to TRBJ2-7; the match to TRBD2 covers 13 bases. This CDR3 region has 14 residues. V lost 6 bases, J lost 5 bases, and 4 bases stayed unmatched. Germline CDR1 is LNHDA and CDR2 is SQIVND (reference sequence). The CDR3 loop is CASSGTSGIHEQYF. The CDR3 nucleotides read TGTGCCAGTAGCGGGACTAGCGGGATCCACGAGCAGTACTTC.

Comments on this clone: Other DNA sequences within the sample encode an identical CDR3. The CDR3 protein is CASSLGGGFYEQYF. CDR3 sequence (DNA): TGTGCCAGCAGCTTAGGGGGAGGTTTCTACGAGCAGTACTTC. The chain carries TRBV7-3 and TRBJ2-7; D possibly corresponds to TRBD2 (6 bases). V gave up 2 bases and J gave up 3 bases, with 11 bases separating them. The germline V gene encodes CDR1 SGHTA and CDR2 FQGTGA. CDR3 length: 14 amino acids.

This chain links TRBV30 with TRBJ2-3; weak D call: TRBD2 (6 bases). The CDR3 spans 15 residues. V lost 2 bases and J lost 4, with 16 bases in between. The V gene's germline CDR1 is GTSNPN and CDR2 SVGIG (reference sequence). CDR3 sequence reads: CAWSLKLGDSDTQYF. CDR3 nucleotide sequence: TGTGCCTGGAGTCTAAAATTGGGGGACTCAGATACGCAGTATTTT.

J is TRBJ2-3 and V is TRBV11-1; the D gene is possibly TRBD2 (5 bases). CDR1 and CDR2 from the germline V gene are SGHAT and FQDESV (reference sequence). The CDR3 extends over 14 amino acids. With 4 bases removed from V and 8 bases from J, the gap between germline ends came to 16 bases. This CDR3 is CASSSERHTFTQYF. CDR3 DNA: TGTGCCAGCAGCTCTGAGCGGCATACGTTTACGCAGTATTTT.

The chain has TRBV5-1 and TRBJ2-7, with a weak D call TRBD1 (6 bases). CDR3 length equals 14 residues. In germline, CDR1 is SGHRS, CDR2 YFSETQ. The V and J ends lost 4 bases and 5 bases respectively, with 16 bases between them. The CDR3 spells CASSILRAGDEQYF. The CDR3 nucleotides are TGCGCCAGCAGCATATTGAGAGCAGGGGACGAGCAGTACTTC.

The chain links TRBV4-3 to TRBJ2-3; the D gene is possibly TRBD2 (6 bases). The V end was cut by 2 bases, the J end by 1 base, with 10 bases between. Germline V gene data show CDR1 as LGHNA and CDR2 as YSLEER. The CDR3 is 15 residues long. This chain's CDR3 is CASSQRDSRTDTQYF. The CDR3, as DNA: TGCGCCAGCAGCCAAAGGGACTCCCGCACAGATACGCAGTATTTT.

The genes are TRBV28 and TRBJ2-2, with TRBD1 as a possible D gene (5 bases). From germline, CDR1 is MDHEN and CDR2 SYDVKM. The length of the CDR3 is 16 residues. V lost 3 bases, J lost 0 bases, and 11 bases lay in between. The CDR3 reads CASSFLGAPNTGELFF. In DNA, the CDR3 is TGTGCCAGCAGTTTCTTAGGGGCCCCGAACACCGGGGAGCTGTTTTTT.